The sequence of this T cell receptor beta chain was determined in a study of blood T cell repertoires in COVID-19. Study-level background: COVID-19 samples from acute and convalescent phases originated in the United States, Italy and Spain. PBMCs, B-cell-depleted T cells, or T cells were the source of the cDNA or gDNA that made up the material.

Enrolment of Seattle patients took place during active infection, and they were followed longitudinally. Under the authors' procedure: Counts of nucleated cells, estimated from reference gene primer amplification, were obtained. TCRdb's copy holds only in-frame clones and misses some; the assay was immunoSEQ multiplex PCR. The V and J calls and clone size come from that table; D and trimming were worked out from the DNA. The repertoire consists of 60,000 or so clones, with about three quarters occurring once and the leading ten covering 15% to 20%. This CDR3 has 17 amino acids. The germline V gene encodes CDR1 SNHLY and CDR2 FYNNEI. Concerning this clone: At one end, the junction sequence differs from germline, possibly due to a read error.

The V call is TRBV2, the J call TRBJ2-5, with 12 bases aligning to TRBD2. The sample comprised peripheral blood. This receptor was identified in a man aged 25 to 45 with COVID-19, enrolled during active disease. CDR3 DNA: TGTGCCAGCAGCGAAGGACTAGCGGGGACGTACCAAGAGACCCAGTACTTC. It encodes CASSEGLAGTYQETQYF. The entire variable domain, with the rest obtained from reference TRBV2 and TRBJ2-5, is as follows: EPEVTQTPSHQVTQMGQEVILRCVPISNHLYFYWYRQILGQKVEFLVSFYNNEISEKSEIFDDQFSVERPDGSNFTLKIRSTKLEDSAMYFCASSEGLAGTYQETQYFGPGTRLLVL.